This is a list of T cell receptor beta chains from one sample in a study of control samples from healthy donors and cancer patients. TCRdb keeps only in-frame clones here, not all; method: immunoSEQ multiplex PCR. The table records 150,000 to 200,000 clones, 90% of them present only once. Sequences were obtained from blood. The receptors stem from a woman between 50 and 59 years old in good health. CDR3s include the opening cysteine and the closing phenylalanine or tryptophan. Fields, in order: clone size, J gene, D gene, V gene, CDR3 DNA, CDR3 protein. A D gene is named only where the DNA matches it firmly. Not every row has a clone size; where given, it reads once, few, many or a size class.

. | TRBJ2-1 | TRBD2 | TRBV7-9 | TGTGCCAGCAGTCCTACGACTAGCGGGAGGGCGCATGAGCAGTTCTTC | CASSPTTSGRAHEQFF
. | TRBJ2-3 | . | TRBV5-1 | TGCGCCAGCAGACGACTAGCAGATACGCAGTATTTT | CASRRLADTQYF
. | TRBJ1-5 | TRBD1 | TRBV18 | TGTGCCAGCTCACCCTCTCCGGGACAGAGTTCGGCAAGCAATCAGCCCCAGCATTTT | CASSPSPGQSSASNQPQHF
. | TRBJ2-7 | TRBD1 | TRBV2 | TGTGCCAGCAGCGGACAGGGTACGATAGACGAGCAGTACTTC | CASSGQGTIDEQYF
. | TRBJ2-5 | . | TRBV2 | TGTGCCAGCAGCTTAAAAGAGACCCAGTACTTC | CASSLKETQYF
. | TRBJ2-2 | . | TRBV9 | TGTGCCAGCAGCGTAACACAGATCACCGGGGAGCTGTTTTTT | CASSVTQITGELFF
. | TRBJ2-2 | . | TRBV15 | TGTGCCACCAGCAGAGAGGCCGGGGCCGGGGAGCTGTTTTTT | CATSREAGAGELFF
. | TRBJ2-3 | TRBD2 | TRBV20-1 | TGCAGTGCTAGTTGGCGGGGGGGCCGCGATACGCAGTATTTT | CSASWRGGRDTQYF
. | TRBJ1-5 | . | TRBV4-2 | TGTGCCAGCAGCCAAGACGGCCAGGGAAATCAGCCCCAGCATTTT | CASSQDGQGNQPQHF
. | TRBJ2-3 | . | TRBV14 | TGTGCCAGCAGCTTTGCGGGGGCAACAGATACGCAGTATTTT | CASSFAGATDTQYF
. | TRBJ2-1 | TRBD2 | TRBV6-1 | TGTGCCAGCAGTGGATTAGCGGGGGTCTCCTACAATGAGCAGTTCTTC | CASSGLAGVSYNEQFF
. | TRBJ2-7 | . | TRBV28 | TGTGCCAGCAGTTTCCAAGAGTACGAGCAGTACTTC | CASSFQEYEQYF
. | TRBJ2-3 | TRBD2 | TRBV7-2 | TGTGCCAGCACCTCGGGACTAGCGGGAGTAGGCACGCAGTATTTT | CASTSGLAGVGTQYF
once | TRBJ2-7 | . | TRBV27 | TGTGCCAGCAGTTTATCGGCGGGGACCAATATCGAGCAGTACTTC | CASSLSAGTNIEQYF
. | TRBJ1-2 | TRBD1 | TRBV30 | TGTGCCTGGACCTCGCCAGGGGGCGCCGATGGCTACACCTTC | CAWTSPGGADGYTF
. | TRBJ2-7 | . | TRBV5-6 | TGTGCCAGCAGCTTGGGCGGAGCCTCCTACGAGCAGTACTTC | CASSLGGASYEQYF
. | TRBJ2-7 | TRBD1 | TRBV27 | TGTGCCAGCAGTTTATCACGGACAGGGGAACGGACCTACGAGCAGTACTTC | CASSLSRTGERTYEQYF
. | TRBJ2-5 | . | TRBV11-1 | TGTGCCAGCAGCTTAGACAGACAAGAGACCCAGTACTTC | CASSLDRQETQYF
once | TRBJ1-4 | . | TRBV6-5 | TGTGCCAGCAGTTACACGGGAGGAACTAATGAAAAACTGTTTTTT | CASSYTGGTNEKLFF
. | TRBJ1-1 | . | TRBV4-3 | TGCGCCAGCAGGGGCAGGGACACTGAAGCTTTCTTT | CASRGRDTEAFF
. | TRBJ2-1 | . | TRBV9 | TGTGCCAGCAGCGTATCAAAGCGGGCCCGCTACAATGAGCAGTTCTTC | CASSVSKRARYNEQFF
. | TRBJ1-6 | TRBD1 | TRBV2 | TGTGCCAGCAGTTCCGACAGGGGGCGGTCGGCCCTCCACTTT | CASSSDRGRSALHF
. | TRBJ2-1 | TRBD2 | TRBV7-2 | TGTGCCAGCAGCCGGACCGAAAGCGGGAGGCACTACAATGAGCAGTTCTTC | CASSRTESGRHYNEQFF
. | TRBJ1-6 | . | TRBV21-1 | TGTGCCAGCAGCAAAGGGGAGGGGCGGACAGATTCACCCCTCCACTTT | CASSKGEGRTDSPLHF
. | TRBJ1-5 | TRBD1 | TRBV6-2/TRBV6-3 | TGTGCCAGCAGTTGGGGACAGGGGGACCAGCCCCAGCATTTT | CASSWGQGDQPQHF
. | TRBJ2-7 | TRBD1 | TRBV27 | TGTGCCAGCAGTTTAGCCGGGACAGGACACTACGAGCAGTACTTC | CASSLAGTGHYEQYF
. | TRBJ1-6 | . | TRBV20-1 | TGCAGTGCTAGTCCGCGGGCAGGGCAATTTTCACCCCTCCACTTT | CSASPRAGQFSPLHF
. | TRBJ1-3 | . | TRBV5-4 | TGTGCCAGCAGCTTGGGAGGCACCGCCCGCTCTGGAAACACCATATATTTT | CASSLGGTARSGNTIYF
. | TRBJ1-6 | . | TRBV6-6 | TGTGCCAGCAGTCACCAAACAGGGAGTCCTTCACCCCTCCACTTT | CASSHQTGSPSPLHF
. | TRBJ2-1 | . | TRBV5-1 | TGCGCCAGCAGCCCTGGTGTCTATGAGCAGTTCTTC | CASSPGVYEQFF
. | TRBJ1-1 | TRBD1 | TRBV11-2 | TGTGCCAGCAGTCGACAGGGGGCTGGCACTGAAGCTTTCTTT | CASSRQGAGTEAFF
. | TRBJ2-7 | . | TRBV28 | TGTGCCACCTTCAGGCCCCTTCTCTACGAGCAGTACTTC | CATFRPLLYEQYF
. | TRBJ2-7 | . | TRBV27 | TGTGCCAGCAGCCCCCCGGGGTCAAAGGACGAGCAGTACTTC | CASSPPGSKDEQYF
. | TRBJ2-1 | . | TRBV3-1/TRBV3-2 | TGTGCCAGCAGCCGGCGGCCGCTCGGTGAGCAGTTCTTC | CASSRRPLGEQFF
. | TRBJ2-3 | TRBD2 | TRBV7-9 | TGTGCCAGCAGCTTAGTGGGAGGGCCGGATACGCAGTATTTT | CASSLVGGPDTQYF
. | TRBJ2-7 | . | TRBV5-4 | TGTGCCAGCAGCTTGGCCGATATGGGAGGGGGCGAGCAGTACTTC | CASSLADMGGGEQYF
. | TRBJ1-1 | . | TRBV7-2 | TGTGCCAGCAGCCTTACAGGAGGAGTTAGAGCTTTCTTT | CASSLTGGVRAFF
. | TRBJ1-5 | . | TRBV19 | TGTGCCAGTAATCTCCATGGGATCAATCAGCCCCAGCATTTT | CASNLHGINQPQHF
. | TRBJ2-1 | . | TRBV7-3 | TGTGCCAGCAGCCGTCAATCCCTCGGTGACAATGAGCAGTTCTTC | CASSRQSLGDNEQFF
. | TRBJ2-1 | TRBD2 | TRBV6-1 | TGTGCCAGCAGTGAAGCGGGAGGGACCCAGTTCTTC | CASSEAGGTQFF
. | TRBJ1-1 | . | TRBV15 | TGTGCCACCAGCAGAGATTTGAGGGGCAGTTTCGGCACTGAAGCTTTCTTT | CATSRDLRGSFGTEAFF
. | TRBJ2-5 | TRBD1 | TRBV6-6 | TGTGCCAGTTTTGGGACAGTGGGACAGGGACAAGAGACCCAGTACTTC | CASFGTVGQGQETQYF
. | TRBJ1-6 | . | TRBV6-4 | TGTGCCAGCAGTGCGGAGGGGAATAATTCACCCCTCCACTTT | CASSAEGNNSPLHF
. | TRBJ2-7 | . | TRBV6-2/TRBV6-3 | TGTGCCAGCAGTTACTCAGGCCAGGCCGGGGGGCAGTACTTC | CASSYSGQAGGQYF
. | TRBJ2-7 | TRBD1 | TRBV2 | TGTGCCAGCAGCGACCTACAGGGGGCCGCCGACGAGCAGTACTTC | CASSDLQGAADEQYF
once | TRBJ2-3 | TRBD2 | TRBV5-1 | TGCGCCAGCAGCCCAGGGACTAGCGGGCGATCAGATACGCAGTATTTT | CASSPGTSGRSDTQYF
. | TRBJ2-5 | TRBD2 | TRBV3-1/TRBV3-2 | TGTGCCAGCAGCCAGGCTAGCGGGGGGGCGCAAGAGACCCAGTACTTC | CASSQASGGAQETQYF
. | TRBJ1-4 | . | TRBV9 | TGTGCCAGCAGCGTATACGGCCCTAATGAAAAACTGTTTTTT | CASSVYGPNEKLFF
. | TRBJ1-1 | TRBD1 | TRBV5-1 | TGCGCCAGCAGCTTGACAGGGGGTAGGTTAGTGGCTGAAGCTTTCTTT | CASSLTGGRLVAEAFF